This entry lists 6 T cell receptor beta chains sequenced from one sample in a study of Graves' ophthalmopathy and Graves' hyperthyroidism. The authors amplified TCR beta CDR3 regions, and they did so from RNA transcripts for repertoire sequencing. HTBI primers were employed in first-round RT-PCR, then a second-round multiplex PCR followed. TCRdb re-analysed the multiplex PCR reads in MiXCR, keeping a single row per CDR3 protein. Of roughly 410,000 distinct CDR3 sequences in the sample, less than 20% were seen once. The specimen was peripheral blood. All receptors derive from a woman under 30 with stable Graves' hyperthyroidism.

At least ten counts were recorded for this clonotype. This chain links TRBV6-5 with TRBJ2-7; no clear D. Germline V gene lookup returns CDR1 MNHEY and CDR2 SVGAGI. The CDR3 totals 14 residues. With 5 bases removed from V and 3 bases from J, the gap between germline ends came to 14 bases. CDR3 protein: CASSSPGTHYEQYF. In DNA, the CDR3 is TGTGCCAGCAGTAGTCCGGGCACTCACTACGAGCAGTACTTC.

This clonotype came up many times. The rearrangement joins TRBV28 to TRBJ1-1; 7 bases align to TRBD1. This CDR3 is built from 16 residues. CDR1 and CDR2 (germline): MDHEN, SYDVKM. Trimming took 2 bases from V and 4 from J; bases not matched to a gene: 10. The CDR3 loop reads CASSLSSGNRGTEAFF. In DNA, the CDR3 is TGTGCCAGCAGTTTAAGTTCGGGGAACAGGGGCACTGAAGCTTTCTTT.

This clonotype has a count of ten or more. The genes are TRBV7-2 and TRBJ2-5, with 8 nucleotides matching TRBD2. CDR1 is SGHTA and CDR2 is FQGNSA in the germline V gene. The V segment lost 2 bases and the J segment 4 bases; nucleotides outside the gene matches: 9. The CDR3 is 16 amino acids. CDR3 bases: TGTGCCAGCAGCTTACGGGTCCGGGGGGGCCGAGAGACCCAGTACTTC. Translation: CASSLRVRGGRETQYF.

This clonotype was observed at least ten times. The chain recombines TRBV18 with TRBJ1-2; the D gene is possibly TRBD1 (5 bases). With 3 bases removed from V and 4 bases from J, the gap between germline ends came to 18 bases. Germline loops: CDR1 KGHSH, CDR2 LQKENI. The CDR3 contains 16 residues. The DNA for the CDR3 is TGTGCCAGCTCACCGGAAGCCTCAGGGCGAAGCTATGGCTACACCTTC. This translates into CASSPEASGRSYGYTF.

This clonotype has a count of ten or more. The gene calls are TRBV9 and TRBJ2-2; 9 bases are shared with TRBD1. The CDR3 runs to 17 residues. V lost 0 bases, J lost 4 bases, and 7 bases stayed unmatched. Germline assignment: CDR1 SGDLS and CDR2 YYNGEE. CDR3 sequence (DNA): TGTGCCAGCAGCGTAGCTTTACAGGGGGCCTTCACCGGGGAGCTGTTTTTT. Its protein is CASSVALQGAFTGELFF.

Comments on this clonotype: At one boundary the junction diverges from the germline segment, which might be a read error. The chain joins TRBV6-4 to TRBJ2-7; possible D gene TRBD1, 5 bases. Germline V lookup: CDR1 MRHNA, CDR2 SNTAGT. The CDR3 runs 15 residues. The CDR3 DNA reads TGTGCCAGCAGTTACGAACAGGTGAGCTCCTACGATCAGTACTTC. Residues: CASSYEQVSSYDQYF.